These 20 T cell receptor beta chains were all obtained from the same sample, sequenced in a study of blood T cell repertoires in COVID-19 (dated by TCRdb to 2019 to 2021). Libraries were built with the immunoSEQ multiplex PCR assay. The table comes from immuneACCESS by way of TCRdb, which keeps in-frame sequences with V and J called. Part of the clones is missing from these tables; in studies checked, under half for an unresolved V gene and the rest for unknown reasons. Across this sample there are approximately 200,000 clones, with more than 75% seen only once. Clones ranked in the top ten supply about 6.2% of the sample. Sequences were obtained from peripheral blood. These receptors were collected from a man in his sixties who had recovered from COVID-19.

The V call is TRBV19, the J call TRBJ2-5; a possible D gene is TRBD1 (6 bases). In germline, CDR1 is LNHDA, CDR2 SQIVND (reference sequence). The ends were cut back, 7 bases at V and 4 bases at J, with 19 bases in the middle. The CDR3 is 15 amino acids. The CDR3 nucleotides read TGTGCCAGTACCCCAGCCCGGACAGATAGAGAGACCCAGTACTTC. Its protein product is CASTPARTDRETQYF.

This clone appeared a single time. The V call is TRBV27, the J call TRBJ2-7; 8 positions match TRBD1. The CDR3 length is 16 residues. Germline V gene sequence: CDR1 MNHEY, CDR2 SMNVEV (reference sequence). The ends lost 5 bases at V and 5 bases at J; junction bases unmatched: 14. CDR3 residues: CASSLITGTGPHEQYF. The CDR3 DNA follows: TGTGCCAGCAGTCTTATTACCGGGACAGGTCCCCACGAGCAGTACTTC.

The chain carries TRBV4-2 and TRBJ2-5; 7 nucleotides agree with TRBD1. Trimming cost V 2 bases and J 6 bases; bases outside gene matches: 9. There are 15 residues in the CDR3. Looked up from germline, CDR1 is LGHNA and CDR2 is YNFKEQ. The CDR3 DNA follows: TGTGCCAGCAGCCAATCAGGGGGTCTATCGAAGACCCAGTACTTC. Translated: CASSQSGGLSKTQYF.

The chain carries TRBV9 and TRBJ2-2, with 12 bases aligning to TRBD2. The CDR3 runs 14 residues. Germline V gene lookup returns CDR1 SGDLS and CDR2 YYNGEE. V lost 3 bases, J lost 6 bases, and 0 bases stayed unmatched. The CDR3 here is CASSGLAGAGELFF. The CDR3 DNA reads TGTGCCAGCAGCGGACTAGCGGGGGCCGGGGAGCTGTTTTTT.

The J gene is TRBJ2-7, the V gene TRBV7-2, with a possible D match to TRBD1 (6 bases). V shed 4 bases and J shed 6 bases, with 13 bases lying between them. The CDR3 totals 13 residues. CDR1 is SGHTA, CDR2 FQGNSA, per germline. In nucleotides, the CDR3 is TGTGCCAGCAGCTCCCACAGGGAAGGCGAGCAGTACTTC. Translating gives CASSSHREGEQYF.

This clone was found a few times. This chain joins TRBV5-6 and TRBJ1-3; 8 bases are shared with TRBD1. The CDR3 loop spans 15 amino acids. V trimming: 4 bases; J trimming: 6 bases; junction bases outside the gene matches: 9. The germline gives CDR1 SGHDT, CDR2 YYEEEE. CDR3 sequence (DNA): TGTGCCAGCAGCCTCCCTACAGGGGGACTAAACACCATATATTTT. Residues: CASSLPTGGLNTIYF. The full variable domain, rest sourced from reference TRBV5-6 and TRBJ1-3, is DAGVTQSPTHLIKTRGQQVTLRCSPKSGHDTVSWYQQALGQGPQFIFQYYEEEERQRGNFPDRFSGHQFPNYSSELNVNALLLGDSALYLCASSLPTGGLNTIYFGEGSWLTVV.

In its sample, this clone was seen once. This chain joins TRBV19 and TRBJ1-5, with D uncertain. CDR3 size: 16 residues. Germline V gene lookup returns CDR1 LNHDA and CDR2 SQIVND (reference sequence). V was pared by 1 base and J by 6 bases, with 16 bases between. CDR3 sequence (DNA): TGTGCCAGTAGTATAGGTGTGGGCAATTTGGGTCAGCCCCAGCATTTT. Translating gives CASSIGVGNLGQPQHF.

This chain links TRBV11-2 with TRBJ1-2; 8 bases match TRBD1. V lost 3 bases and J lost 5; bases outside the gene matches: 2. This CDR3 has 13 residues. The germline gives CDR1 SGHAT, CDR2 FQNNGV. This CDR3 reads CASSFQGAYGYTF. The CDR3 coding sequence is TGTGCCAGCAGCTTCCAGGGGGCTTATGGCTACACCTTC.

V is TRBV10-3 and J is TRBJ1-4, with 9 nucleotides matching TRBD1. CDR1 and CDR2 from the germline V gene are ENHRY and SYGVKD. This CDR3 is 14 amino acids long. Trimming at V came to 6 bases and at J to 8 bases, leaving 7 bases not matched to a gene. The CDR3 DNA follows: TGTGCCATCAGATCGGACAGGGGCGAAGAAAAACTGTTTTTT. Translated: CAIRSDRGEEKLFF.

The rearrangement uses TRBV3-1 (or the pseudogene TRBV3-2) and TRBJ1-6; 7 bases line up with TRBD1. This CDR3 spans 18 amino acids. Germline lookup yields CDR1 LGHDT and CDR2 YNNKEL (reference sequence). V lost 2 bases, J lost 0 bases, and 7 bases stayed unmatched. CDR3 protein: CASSQKGASSSYNSPLHF. As DNA, the CDR3 is TGTGCCAGCAGCCAAAAGGGGGCCTCGAGCTCCTATAATTCACCCCTCCACTTT.

The rearrangement uses TRBV3-1 (or the pseudogene TRBV3-2) and TRBJ2-3; maybe TRBD2 (7 bases). Germline assignment: CDR1 LGHDT and CDR2 YNNKEL (reference sequence). The CDR3 loop spans 16 amino acids. V lost 3 bases, J lost 5 bases, and 18 bases lay in between. CDR3 protein: CASSQGGQVRKDTQYF. DNA for the CDR3: TGTGCCAGCAGCCAGGGGGGGCAGGTGAGGAAAGATACGCAGTATTTT.

This chain uses TRBV19 with TRBJ2-4; TRBD1 aligns across 8 bases. The J segment lost 5 bases and the V segment lost 5 bases, leaving 11 bases of the junction unmatched. There are 16 residues in the CDR3. In germline, CDR1 is LNHDA, CDR2 SQIVND (reference sequence). CDR3 DNA sequence: TGTGCCAGTAGTGACCCCCCCAGGGGGCCTCAAAACATTCAGTACTTC. Translation gives CASSDPPRGPQNIQYF.

The V gene is TRBV5-1, the J gene TRBJ1-5; D is undetermined. V was pared by 5 bases and J by 3 bases, with 9 bases between. Germline CDR1 and CDR2: SGHRS and YFSETQ. The CDR3 runs 13 residues. The DNA for the CDR3 is TGCGCCAGCAGTTTAGGAGACAATCAGCCCCAGCATTTT. Its protein product is CASSLGDNQPQHF. Full variable domain (rest looked up from reference TRBV5-1 and TRBJ1-5): KAGVTQTPRYLIKTRGQQVTLSCSPISGHRSVSWYQQTPGQGLQFLFEYFSETQRNKGNFPGRFSGRQFSNSRSEMNVSTLELGDSALYLCASSLGDNQPQHFGDGTRLSIL.

This chain connects TRBV3-1 (or the pseudogene TRBV3-2) to TRBJ2-5, with 9 nucleotides matching TRBD1. CDR1 LGHDT and CDR2 YNNKEL come from the germline V gene (reference sequence). The CDR3 spans 13 residues. V trimming: 7 bases; J trimming: 4 bases; junction bases outside the gene matches: 4. CDR3 coding DNA: TGTGCCAGCACCGACAGGGGGGGAGAGACCCAGTACTTC. This sequence encodes CASTDRGGETQYF.

The chain links TRBV19 to TRBJ1-6; 7 nucleotides line up with TRBD1. The CDR3 extends over 16 amino acids. V trimming: 8 bases; J trimming: 5 bases; junction bases outside the gene matches: 12. CDR1 is LNHDA, CDR2 SQIVND, per germline (reference sequence). As DNA, the CDR3 is TGTGCCAGTTCCCCAACCCGGACAGGAAATAATTCACCCCTCCACTTT. This gives the protein CASSPTRTGNNSPLHF.

The chain carries TRBV7-9 and TRBJ1-2, with D possibly matching TRBD1 (6 bases). Looked up from germline, CDR1 is SEHNR and CDR2 is FQNEAQ (reference sequence). The CDR3 extends over 14 amino acids. Trimming removed 0 bases from V and 6 bases from J, with 11 bases in between. Here the CDR3 reads CASSLAQGLDGYTF. The CDR3 DNA reads as TGTGCCAGCAGCTTAGCACAGGGCCTGGATGGCTACACCTTC. The full variable domain, its missing parts supplied by reference TRBV7-9 and TRBJ1-2, is DTGVSQNPRHKITKRGQNVTFRCDPISEHNRLYWYRQTLGQGPEFLTYFQNEAQLEKSRLLSDRFSAERPKGSFSTLEIQRTEQGDSAMYLCASSLAQGLDGYTFGSGTRLTVV.

The chain recombines TRBV30 with TRBJ2-1, with D hard to call. This CDR3 spans 13 amino acids. Trimming left V 2 bases short and J 4 bases short, with 9 bases between. Per the germline V gene, CDR1 is GTSNPN and CDR2 is SVGIG (reference sequence). The DNA for the CDR3 is TGTGCCTGGAGTACACAGTTTTACAATGAGCAGTTCTTC. Its protein product is CAWSTQFYNEQFF.

The CDR3 DNA follows: TGCAGCGTTAAAGTTTGGACAGCGAACACTGAAGCTTTCTTT. Translation: CSVKVWTANTEAFF. The chain joins TRBV29-1 to TRBJ1-1, with D perhaps matching TRBD1 (6 bases). The V end was cut by 5 bases, the J end by 1 base, with 14 bases between. CDR1 is SQVTM and CDR2 is ANQGSEA in the germline V gene. The CDR3 has 14 amino acids.

Points on this clone: This specimen includes other DNA sequences encoding the same CDR3. J is TRBJ1-1 and V is TRBV3-1 (or the pseudogene TRBV3-2); D perhaps matches TRBD1 (5 bases). Trimming cost V 6 bases and J 6 bases, with 14 bases left between them. The length of the CDR3 is 13 residues. Germline assignment: CDR1 LGHDT and CDR2 YNNKEL (reference sequence). The CDR3 DNA is TGTGCCAGCAGTCAACAAGGGGCGCCTGAAGCTTTCTTT. Protein sequence: CASSQQGAPEAFF.

The chain recombines TRBV5-4 with TRBJ2-1; 7 bases map to TRBD2. The CDR3 length is 15 residues. J was trimmed by 2 bases and V by 4 bases; bases with no gene match: 6. Per germline, CDR1 SGHNT and CDR2 YYREEE (reference sequence). DNA of the CDR3: TGTGCCAGCAGCCCCGGGGGGAATGCCTACAATGAGCAGTTCTTC. This encodes CASSPGGNAYNEQFF.